This is a list of T cell receptor beta chains from one sample in a study of graft-versus-host responses after intestinal transplantation. Clones were sequenced by immunoSEQ multiplex PCR, and TCRdb holds only the in-frame ones, with some missing. The table includes approximately 46,000 clones, 84% detected once. These receptors have no identified antigens. The sequencing here drew on unstimulated CD4+ T cells sorted from spleen or lymph node cells, taken before transplant. The receptors were gathered from a human donor who was the organ donor for an intestinal transplant. CDR3s include the opening cysteine and the closing phenylalanine or tryptophan. The D gene is left open where the match is weak.

v_gene: TRBV11-2
len: 17
d_gene: TRBD2
j_gene: TRBJ2-3
CDR3nt: TGTGCCAGCAGCTTAGATCGGGGGGGCGGTGGGACAGATACGCAGTATTTT
CDR3aa: CASSLDRGGGGTDTQYF

v_gene: TRBV9
len: 17
d_gene: TRBD2
j_gene: TRBJ2-2
CDR3nt: TGTGCCAGCAGCGTACTAGCGGGAAAGAGGGACACCGGGGAGCTGTTTTTT
CDR3aa: CASSVLAGKRDTGELFF

v_gene: TRBV11-2
len: 12
d_gene: -
j_gene: TRBJ1-2
CDR3nt: TGTGCCAGCAGCTTAGGCCAGGGAGGCTACACCTTC
CDR3aa: CASSLGQGGYTF

v_gene: TRBV5-8
len: 17
d_gene: -
j_gene: TRBJ2-3
CDR3nt: TGTGCCAGCAGCTTGGCCAGGCTAGGGGGGATCACAGATACGCAGTATTTT
CDR3aa: CASSLARLGGITDTQYF

v_gene: TRBV5-5
len: 15
d_gene: -
j_gene: TRBJ2-6
CDR3nt: TGTGCCAGCAGCTTCGGGGGAGATGGGGCCAACGTCCTGACTTTC
CDR3aa: CASSFGGDGANVLTF

v_gene: TRBV6-5
len: 15
d_gene: -
j_gene: TRBJ2-1
CDR3nt: TGTGCCAGCAGTTACGGGAACCCCTCCTACAATGAGCAGTTCTTC
CDR3aa: CASSYGNPSYNEQFF

v_gene: TRBV7-8
len: 13
d_gene: TRBD1
j_gene: TRBJ2-2
CDR3nt: TGTGCCAGCAGTCCACAGGGGCCCGGGGAGCTGTTTTTT
CDR3aa: CASSPQGPGELFF

v_gene: TRBV7-2
len: 14
d_gene: -
j_gene: TRBJ1-1
CDR3nt: TGTGCCAGTAATTGGGGGCGCCTGAACACTGAAGCTTTCTTT
CDR3aa: CASNWGRLNTEAFF

v_gene: TRBV5-6
len: 13
d_gene: -
j_gene: TRBJ1-1
CDR3nt: TGTGCCAGCAGGTTGAGGGGGAACACTGAAGCTTTCTTT
CDR3aa: CASRLRGNTEAFF

v_gene: TRBV20-1
len: 10
d_gene: -
j_gene: TRBJ2-3
CDR3nt: TGCAGTGCTGGAACCGATACGCAGTATTTT
CDR3aa: CSAGTDTQYF

v_gene: TRBV5-8
len: 17
d_gene: TRBD1
j_gene: TRBJ1-4
CDR3nt: TGTGCCAGCAGCTTGGCCGGCAGGGGGCGAACATACGAAAAACTGTTTTTT
CDR3aa: CASSLAGRGRTYEKLFF

v_gene: TRBV5-1
len: 15
d_gene: TRBD1
j_gene: TRBJ2-1
CDR3nt: TGCGCCAGCAGCTTGGAGATTACAGGGGAAGGGGAGCAGTTCTTC
CDR3aa: CASSLEITGEGEQFF

v_gene: TRBV27
len: 15
d_gene: -
j_gene: TRBJ2-1
CDR3nt: TGTGCCAGCAGTTTTAGGTTGGCCGGGAACAATGAGCAGTTCTTC
CDR3aa: CASSFRLAGNNEQFF

v_gene: TRBV6-1
len: 14
d_gene: -
j_gene: TRBJ1-2
CDR3nt: TGTGCCAGCAGTCGGACGGAAAGGGACTATGGCTACACCTTC
CDR3aa: CASSRTERDYGYTF